The 23 T cell receptor beta chains in this list originate from one sample, sequenced in a study of blood T cell repertoires in COVID-19. The assay was immunoSEQ multiplex PCR, and TCRdb's table has in-frame clones only and misses some. The sample includes about 150,000 clones, roughly 75% seen only once; the top ten take 6%. Sequenced sample: PBMCs or T cells enriched from blood (not recorded which). These receptors all stem from a woman between 45 and 65 years old who had recovered from COVID-19.

This clone was found a few times. The chain is built from TRBV14 and TRBJ1-2; D is perhaps TRBD1 (6 bases). V was pared by 2 bases and J by 4 bases, with 8 bases between. Germline assignment: CDR1 SGHDN and CDR2 FVKESK. The CDR3 extends over 13 amino acids. CDR3 loop: CASSQLDSYGYTF. As DNA, the CDR3 is TGTGCCAGCAGCCAACTGGACAGCTATGGCTACACCTTC.

This clone was found a few times. The chain employs TRBV27 and TRBJ1-6; the D is unclear. Germline V gene data show CDR1 as MNHEY and CDR2 as SMNVEV (reference sequence). With 5 bases removed from V and 9 bases from J, the gap between germline ends came to 23 bases. The CDR3 covers 17 residues. CDR3 region: CASSRYGSRAIVSPLHF. DNA of the CDR3: TGTGCCAGCAGTCGATATGGGAGTCGGGCTATAGTTTCACCCCTCCACTTT.

The V call is TRBV4-1, the J call TRBJ2-5, with 10 bases aligning to TRBD2. The V gene's germline CDR1 is MGHRA and CDR2 YSYEKL. V shed 0 bases and J 1 base; nucleotides not matched to a gene: 5. The CDR3 runs to 17 residues. The CDR3 DNA reads TGCGCCAGCAGCCAAGAGCTAGCGGGGGCTTCCCAAGAGACCCAGTACTTC. Translating it yields CASSQELAGASQETQYF.

A note on this clone: This sample includes further DNA sequences coding for the same CDR3. This chain links TRBV6-5 with TRBJ1-3; TRBD1 agrees at 9 bases. Germline-derived CDR1 and CDR2 are MNHEY and SVGAGI. The CDR3 consists of 14 residues. With V trimmed by 5 bases and J by 2 bases, 1 base remained unmatched. The CDR3 protein is CASSRTGAGNTIYF. The CDR3 nucleotides are TGTGCCAGCAGTCGGACAGGGGCTGGAAACACCATATATTTT.

The chain couples TRBV6-7 to TRBJ1-6; D not certain. TRBV6-7 is recorded as an ORF, its role being uncertain. Trimming shortened V by 0 bases and J by 6 bases, and 21 bases separated the two germline ends. The CDR3 length is 19 residues. The CDR3 nucleotides are TGTGCCAGCAGTTACTCGATTAAGGTCATATCGGAGAGTAATTCACCCCTCCACTTT. This sequence encodes CASSYSIKVISESNSPLHF.

This chain links TRBV5-1 with TRBJ2-6; 10 bases map to TRBD1. Trimming took 4 bases from V and 2 from J; bases not matched to a gene: 15. CDR3 length: 20 amino acids. Germline V gene lookup returns CDR1 SGHRS and CDR2 YFSETQ. The CDR3, as DNA: TGCGCCAGCAGCGCGGATGACAGGGGGCTTCTCAACACTGGGGCCAACGTCCTGACTTTC. Amino acid sequence: CASSADDRGLLNTGANVLTF.

This clone has a single count. The chain is built from TRBV5-4 and TRBJ1-6; possibly TRBD1 for D (5 bases). The germline CDR1 and CDR2 sequences are SGHNT and YYREEE (reference sequence). Trimming pared 3 bases from V and 10 bases from J, leaving 11 bases between. The CDR3 spans 13 residues. Here the CDR3 reads CASSSNQGSPLHF. CDR3 DNA sequence: TGTGCCAGCAGCTCAAATCAGGGCTCACCCCTCCACTTT.

About this clone: Additional DNA sequences in this sample encode the identical CDR3. V and J are TRBV7-9 and TRBJ1-5, with TRBD1 matching 8 bases. The V gene end was trimmed by 3 bases and the J gene end by 3 bases; junction bases not matched to a gene: 1. The CDR3 runs 14 residues. Germline assignment: CDR1 SEHNR and CDR2 FQNEAQ (reference sequence). Here the CDR3 reads CASSLGQVNQPQHF. The CDR3 DNA reads as TGTGCCAGCAGCTTGGGACAGGTCAATCAGCCCCAGCATTTT.

J is TRBJ1-5 and V is TRBV9, with TRBD1 matching over 8 bases. This CDR3 spans 14 amino acids. Germline V gene data show CDR1 as SGDLS and CDR2 as YYNGEE. V was pared by 0 bases and J by 8 bases, with 4 bases of the junction left unmatched. The CDR3 DNA sequence: TGTGCCAGCAGCGTAGGACAGGGGTTTAAGCCCCAGCATTTT. Encoded protein: CASSVGQGFKPQHF.

The chain carries TRBV14 and TRBJ1-6; D is undetermined. CDR1 and CDR2 from the germline V gene are SGHDN and FVKESK. The V end lost 6 bases, the J end lost 7 bases, and 10 bases lay between the germline ends. This CDR3 comprises 13 residues. The CDR3 bases are TGTGCCAGCAGAAGGGAGAGAAATTCACCCCTCCACTTT. This sequence encodes CASRRERNSPLHF.

The V gene is TRBV4-1, the J gene TRBJ2-7; D perhaps matches TRBD1 (6 bases). Germline V gene data show CDR1 as MGHRA and CDR2 as YSYEKL. This CDR3 is 15 amino acids long. Trimming took 0 bases from V and 3 from J, leaving 12 bases between them. The CDR3 nucleotides are TGCGCCAGCAGCCAAGATCCGGACAGCAGCTACGAGCAGTACTTC. As protein: CASSQDPDSSYEQYF.

The rearrangement links TRBV6-1 to TRBJ2-1; D possibly corresponds to TRBD2 (5 bases). The CDR3 is 14 amino acids. The V gene's germline CDR1 is MNHNS and CDR2 SASEGT. The V gene lost 2 bases and the J gene lost 4 bases, with 9 bases spanning the gap. For the CDR3, the DNA is TGTGCCAGCAGTGAACGGGGTAAATACAATGAGCAGTTCTTC. Translation gives CASSERGKYNEQFF.

The chain couples TRBV30 to TRBJ1-3; D remains ambiguous. V lost 3 bases, J lost 0 bases, and 24 bases lay in between. CDR1 is GTSNPN, CDR2 SVGIG, per germline (reference sequence). This CDR3 is built from 19 residues. The CDR3 nucleotides read TGTGCCTGGAGCTCCGTGGGGAGACGAGGCATCCACTCTGGAAACACCATATATTTT. It encodes CAWSSVGRRGIHSGNTIYF.

This clone has more than one count but fewer than ten. The rearrangement uses TRBV7-8 and TRBJ1-5, with 8 bases identical to TRBD1. Losses at the gene ends were 5 bases for V and 0 bases for J; bases not matched to a gene: 15. CDR3 length equals 19 residues. Germline CDR1 SGHVS, CDR2 FQNEAQ. CDR3 in DNA: TGTGCCAGCAGCGGCCCCAGAGGACAGGGCGCTTATAGCAATCAGCCCCAGCATTTT. Translating it yields CASSGPRGQGAYSNQPQHF.

The chain couples TRBV11-1 to TRBJ1-1; TRBD1 might be the D (5 bases). Germline CDR1 SGHAT, CDR2 FQDESV (reference sequence). The CDR3 has 14 residues. The V and J ends lost 5 bases and 3 bases respectively, with 13 bases between them. The CDR3 here is CASSATGGDTEAFF. DNA of the CDR3: TGTGCCAGCAGCGCTACAGGCGGGGACACTGAAGCTTTCTTT.

The chain recombines TRBV29-1 with TRBJ1-1; D gene ambiguous. V lost 7 bases and J 0 bases, leaving 12 bases between the germline ends. The germline CDR1 and CDR2 sequences are SQVTM and ANQGSEA. This CDR3 region has 13 residues. The CDR3 sequence: CSARTDMNTEAFF. CDR3 in DNA: TGCAGCGCCAGGACTGACATGAACACTGAAGCTTTCTTT.

The chain employs TRBV20-1 and TRBJ1-3; 7 bases fit TRBD1. The CDR3 totals 16 residues. Germline CDR1 is DFQATT and CDR2 is SNEGSKA (reference sequence). The trim removed 3 bases at V and 0 bases at J, leaving 8 bases unmatched. The CDR3 reads CSASPPGQNSGNTIYF. In DNA form, the CDR3 reads TGCAGTGCTAGTCCTCCGGGACAGAACTCTGGAAACACCATATATTTT.

The CDR3, as DNA: TGTGCCAGCTCGGCCGCAGGGGGGTACACTGAAGCTTTCTTT. Its protein is CASSAAGGYTEAFF. The chain uses TRBV18 and TRBJ1-1; 7 bases match TRBD1. The CDR3 consists of 14 residues. V lost 6 bases to trimming and J lost 3 bases; unmatched junction nucleotides: 7. Looked up from germline, CDR1 is KGHSH and CDR2 is LQKENI. Based on the CDR3 plus reference TRBV18 and TRBJ1-1, the full variable domain is NAGVMQNPRHLVRRRGQEARLRCSPMKGHSHVYWYRQLPEEGLKFMVYLQKENIIDESGMPKERFSAEFPKEGPSILRIQQVVRGDSAAYFCASSAAGGYTEAFFGQGTRLTVV.

This chain connects TRBV12-3 or TRBV12-4 to TRBJ1-5; 8 bases are shared with TRBD1. J gave up 7 bases and V 6 bases, and 5 bases lay outside the gene matches. CDR3 size: 13 residues. This CDR3 is CASRPGGEQPQHF. The CDR3 bases are TGTGCCAGCAGGCCAGGGGGCGAGCAGCCCCAGCATTTT.

V usage is TRBV6-5 and J usage is TRBJ1-1, with a possible D match to TRBD1 (6 bases). V was shortened by 6 bases and J by 5 bases, with 16 bases between the two germline ends. The CDR3 length is 14 residues. The germline gives CDR1 MNHEY, CDR2 SVGAGI. The CDR3 region is CASRRSDRSTEAFF. CDR3 bases: TGTGCCAGCAGGAGATCCGACAGGTCTACTGAAGCTTTCTTT.

The chain combines TRBV2 with TRBJ1-5, with 8 bases fitting TRBD1. The CDR3 loop spans 15 amino acids. Germline CDR1 is SNHLY and CDR2 is FYNNEI. V lost 1 base and J lost 5; bases outside the gene matches: 4. CDR3 loop: CASSEVGQADQPQHF. The CDR3 DNA is TGTGCCAGCAGTGAAGTGGGACAGGCAGATCAGCCCCAGCATTTT. The entire variable domain, with the rest obtained from reference TRBV2 and TRBJ1-5, is as follows: EPEVTQTPSHQVTQMGQEVILRCVPISNHLYFYWYRQILGQKVEFLVSFYNNEISEKSEIFDDQFSVERPDGSNFTLKIRSTKLEDSAMYFCASSEVGQADQPQHFGDGTRLSIL.

Only one count was recorded for this clone. V is TRBV28 and J is TRBJ1-6; TRBD1 aligns across 7 bases. Looked up from germline, CDR1 is MDHEN and CDR2 is SYDVKM. The V gene end was trimmed by 2 bases and the J gene end by 10 bases; junction bases not matched to a gene: 8. The CDR3 has 15 residues. CDR3 sequence (DNA): TGTGCCAGCAGTTTACCGACAGGGCGTATCTCACCCCTCCACTTT. Amino acids: CASSLPTGRISPLHF.

This clone appeared a few times. The chain employs TRBV5-1 and TRBJ2-7; D gene ambiguous. The germline V gene encodes CDR1 SGHRS and CDR2 YFSETQ. V lost 3 bases and J 0 bases, leaving 4 bases between the germline ends. This CDR3 is 12 amino acids long. Here the CDR3 reads CASSSSSYEQYF. Here the CDR3 DNA reads TGCGCCAGCAGCTCGAGCTCCTACGAGCAGTACTTC.